Below are 10 T cell receptor beta chains sequenced from a single sample in a study of human T cells and chemical hapten exposure. Time point described: pre-sensitization, week 0. Described treatment: therapeutic diphenylcyclopropenone sensitization with weekly scalp DPC. TCRdb re-called the RACE reads through MiXCR, storing one row per CDR3 protein. Of tens of thousands of distinct CDR3 sequences in the sample, roughly a tenth are singletons; the top ten hold roughly 8.8%. The sequences come from whole blood, collected in connection with sensitization to the hapten diphenylcyclopropenone (DPC). The receptors stem from a man aged 40-55 years with alopecia areata. Some clones in this sample may be carry-over from other donors' samples.

This clonotype was picked up a small number of times. J is TRBJ1-2 and V is TRBV4-2; D unclear. Germline CDR1 and CDR2: LGHNA and YNFKEQ. CDR3 length: 13 amino acids. V gave up 0 bases and J gave up 7 bases, with 9 bases separating them. The DNA for the CDR3 is TGTGCCAGCAGCCAAGATATTATGGGTGGCTACACCTTC. Protein sequence: CASSQDIMGGYTF.

The table lists this clonotype with a few counts. The gene calls are TRBV20-1 and TRBJ2-7; 7 bases match TRBD1. Germline CDR1 DFQATT, CDR2 SNEGSKA (reference sequence). This CDR3 comprises 14 residues. The ends lost 4 bases at V and 6 bases at J; junction bases unmatched: 12. As DNA, the CDR3 is TGCAGTGCTAACCGGGACAGCAGGGTAGGCGAGCAGTACTTC. As protein: CSANRDSRVGEQYF.

This clonotype was found many times. V is TRBV28 and J is TRBJ2-7; the D gene is possibly TRBD1 (6 bases). Trimming left V 5 bases short and J 6 bases short, with 17 bases between. CDR1 is MDHEN and CDR2 is SYDVKM in the germline V gene. This CDR3 spans 14 amino acids. The CDR3 protein is CASSVTGTQGEQYF. The CDR3 DNA reads as TGTGCCAGCAGTGTGACAGGCACTCAAGGCGAGCAGTACTTC.

V gene TRBV4-3 combines with J gene TRBJ2-3; 12 positions match TRBD2. Trimming at V came to 0 bases and at J to 4 bases, leaving 8 bases not matched to a gene. Per the germline V gene, CDR1 is LGHNA and CDR2 is YSLEER. The CDR3 loop spans 18 amino acids. In DNA, the CDR3 is TGCGCCAGCAGCCAAGACGCGAGACTAGCGGGAGAAGCAGATACGCAGTATTTT. Translated: CASSQDARLAGEADTQYF.

This clonotype has just a few counts. V is TRBV20-1 and J is TRBJ2-5, with a weak D call TRBD2 (6 bases). V was cut by 6 bases and J by 7 bases, with 18 bases left in between. This CDR3 is built from 13 residues. Germline loops: CDR1 DFQATT, CDR2 SNEGSKA (reference sequence). The CDR3 region has the DNA TGCAGTGCCCCCCCCCTGGTGGGAGGGACCCAGTACTTC. It encodes CSAPPLVGGTQYF.

The J gene is TRBJ1-1, the V gene TRBV28; no firm D call. V gave up 1 base and J gave up 6 bases, with 3 bases separating them. Looked up from germline, CDR1 is MDHEN and CDR2 is SYDVKM. The CDR3 runs 11 residues. The CDR3 spells CASSLFAEAFF. CDR3 sequence (DNA): TGTGCCAGCAGTTTATTCGCTGAAGCTTTCTTT.

This clonotype came up many times. The CDR3 nucleotides read TGTGCCAGCAGCTTACTTCTCGGGGGAAGTACATCCTACGAGCAGTACTTC. It specifies CASSLLLGGSTSYEQYF. This chain joins TRBV7-9 and TRBJ2-7; perhaps TRBD2 as D (6 bases). V was trimmed by 2 bases and J by 1 base, leaving 18 bases between them. The CDR3 covers 17 residues. Germline V gives CDR1 SEHNR, CDR2 FQNEAQ (reference sequence).

The CDR3 region has the DNA TGTGCCAGCAGTCGGGACAACTCCTACGAGCAGTACTTC. Translation gives CASSRDNSYEQYF. This chain joins TRBV28 and TRBJ2-7, with D possibly TRBD1 on 6 matching bases. Germline CDR1 reads MDHEN; CDR2 reads SYDVKM. With 5 bases removed from V and 0 bases from J, the gap between germline ends came to 8 bases. The length of the CDR3 is 13 residues.

This clonotype was recorded at least ten times. The rearrangement joins TRBV6-5 to TRBJ1-1, with D uncertain. Germline CDR1 MNHEY, CDR2 SVGAGI. This CDR3 spans 13 amino acids. V gave up 6 bases and J gave up 1 base, with 9 bases separating them. CDR3 in DNA: TGTGCCAGCAGCCCAGGTGAGAACACTGAAGCTTTCTTT. Its protein is CASSPGENTEAFF.

This clonotype was counted between two and nine times. The V call is TRBV6-2 or TRBV6-3, the J call TRBJ2-5, with D uncertain. CDR1 is MNHEY and CDR2 is SVGEGT in the germline V gene. The CDR3 has 13 amino acids. Trimming removed 5 bases at V and 2 bases at J, with 9 bases between. CDR3 amino acids: CASSNVVQETQYF. For the CDR3, the DNA is TGTGCCAGCAGTAATGTTGTTCAAGAGACCCAGTACTTC.